The 8 T cell receptor beta chains given below trace back to one sample, sequenced in a study of blood T cell repertoires in COVID-19. Here immunoSEQ multiplex PCR was the method, and the copy in TCRdb shows in-frame clones only, minus some. The data show 150,000 to 200,000 clones, 90% seen once. Input material: peripheral blood. Receptor source: a man aged 55 to 70 with active or convalescent COVID-19.

This chain links TRBV20-1 with TRBJ1-6; D is possibly TRBD1 (6 bases). V was shortened by 3 bases and J by 11 bases, with 14 bases between the two germline ends. CDR1 is DFQATT and CDR2 is SNEGSKA in the germline V gene (reference sequence). The CDR3 is 13 amino acids. The CDR3 DNA reads as TGCAGTGCTAGTGGGCAGGGGTACGCACCCCTCCACTTT. Its protein is CSASGQGYAPLHF.

The rearrangement uses TRBV9 and TRBJ2-3; TRBD2 agrees at 7 bases. CDR1 SGDLS and CDR2 YYNGEE come from the germline V gene. Trimming took 0 bases from V and 8 from J; bases not matched to a gene: 6. The CDR3 runs 14 residues. The CDR3 nucleotides read TGTGCCAGCAGCGTAGGTTGGGGGGAGGGTACGCAGTATTTT. Its translation: CASSVGWGEGTQYF.

This chain connects TRBV11-2 to TRBJ2-1; TRBD2 matches at 10 bases. V gave up 3 bases and J gave up 10 bases; unmatched junction bases: 15. The CDR3 loop spans 17 amino acids. Germline assignment: CDR1 SGHAT and CDR2 FQNNGV. The CDR3 reads CASSFPSGSGGTEEQFF. The CDR3 nucleotides read TGTGCCAGCAGCTTTCCCTCTGGTAGCGGGGGGACCGAGGAGCAGTTCTTC.

V usage is TRBV5-1 and J usage is TRBJ1-6, with 8 bases fitting TRBD1. CDR1 is SGHRS and CDR2 is YFSETQ in the germline V gene. CDR3 size: 13 residues. The ends lost 5 bases at V and 10 bases at J; junction bases unmatched: 5. CDR3: CASSSTGVSPLHF. In DNA form, the CDR3 reads TGCGCCAGCAGTTCGACAGGGGTATCACCCCTCCACTTT.

The chain couples TRBV4-1 to TRBJ2-5; 11 bases agree with TRBD2. From germline, CDR1 is MGHRA and CDR2 YSYEKL. This CDR3 comprises 16 residues. The V and J ends lost 4 bases and 2 bases, in that order; junction bases with no gene match: 6. CDR3 region: CASSPMGLAVQETQYF. CDR3 coding DNA: TGCGCCAGCAGCCCTATGGGACTAGCGGTACAAGAGACCCAGTACTTC.

The rearrangement uses TRBV28 and TRBJ2-7, with 11 bases lining up with TRBD2. This CDR3 contains 16 residues. J was trimmed by 0 bases and V by 4 bases; bases with no gene match: 5. Germline CDR1 and CDR2: MDHEN and SYDVKM. As DNA, the CDR3 is TGTGCCAGCAGTTCCCCTAGCGGGAGGCCCTCCTACGAGCAGTACTTC. Translating gives CASSSPSGRPSYEQYF.

The V gene is TRBV18, the J gene TRBJ1-4; tentatively, D is TRBD1 (6 bases). Trimming removed 1 base from V and 0 bases from J, with 12 bases in between. Looked up from germline, CDR1 is KGHSH and CDR2 is LQKENI. The CDR3 contains 17 residues. The chain's CDR3 is CASSPRAGATTNEKLFF. The CDR3, as DNA: TGTGCCAGCTCACCACGGGCAGGGGCCACAACTAATGAAAAACTGTTTTTT.

This rearrangement joins TRBV19 to TRBJ1-1; 11 positions match TRBD1. V gave up 4 bases and J gave up 4 bases; unmatched junction bases: 5. This CDR3 has 15 amino acids. The V gene's germline CDR1 is LNHDA and CDR2 SQIVND (reference sequence). The CDR3, as DNA: TGTGCCAGTAGTAGTTTCGGACAGGGGGCCACTGAAGCTTTCTTT. Translated: CASSSFGQGATEAFF.